A selection of T cell receptor beta chains follows, all from one sample in a study of blood T cell repertoires in COVID-19. The data were produced by immunoSEQ multiplex PCR, yet TCRdb's version contains in-frame clones alone and is incomplete. This table holds some 64,000 clones, 80% to 85% found once. The sequencing input was peripheral blood. The origin of the receptors is a man aged 60 to 75 with COVID-19, enrolled during active disease. The CDR3 runs from the conserved cysteine through the conserved F or W. Each record gives: CDR3 protein, J gene, clone size, V gene. A row's size may be missing; if present it is once, few, many or a size class.

CDR3: CASRETGANEKLFF
J: TRBJ1-4
size: .
V: TRBV2

CDR3: CASRLIVAADYGYTF
J: TRBJ1-2
size: .
V: TRBV5-1

CDR3: CASSLDRFSGNTIYF
J: TRBJ1-3
size: .
V: TRBV5-4

CDR3: CASSRGSTGELFF
J: TRBJ2-2
size: .
V: TRBV3-1/TRBV3-2

CDR3: CASSYGTGNGYTF
J: TRBJ1-2
size: .
V: TRBV6-5

CDR3: CASSSNDRVGNEQFF
J: TRBJ2-1
size: .
V: TRBV5-1

CDR3: CASRWSNEQFF
J: TRBJ2-1
size: .
V: TRBV5-1

CDR3: CASSVTPQGANGELFF
J: TRBJ2-2
size: .
V: TRBV9

CDR3: CASSTGLSDTQYF
J: TRBJ2-3
size: .
V: TRBV12-3/TRBV12-4

CDR3: CASSQSAAGGVFGYTF
J: TRBJ1-2
size: .
V: TRBV23-1

CDR3: CAWRRGVNNSPLHF
J: TRBJ1-6
size: .
V: TRBV30

CDR3: CAWSNGPGSTEAFF
J: TRBJ1-1
size: few
V: TRBV30

CDR3: CASSPGQGHYLIEEKLFF
J: TRBJ1-4
size: .
V: TRBV18

CDR3: CAWSPNLGGDQPQHF
J: TRBJ1-5
size: .
V: TRBV30

CDR3: CVRSLFIMRADSGNTIYF
J: TRBJ1-3
size: once
V: TRBV7-5

CDR3: CASSADTEAFF
J: TRBJ1-1
size: .
V: TRBV9

CDR3: CASSSQTGGYEQYF
J: TRBJ2-7
size: .
V: TRBV27

CDR3: CASSSGLAGGPREFF
J: TRBJ2-1
size: .
V: TRBV4-1

CDR3: CASSDRGDGYTF
J: TRBJ1-2
size: .
V: TRBV19

CDR3: CASSLGGLSYEQYF
J: TRBJ2-7
size: .
V: TRBV27

CDR3: CASSPSLVSGNTIYF
J: TRBJ1-3
size: .
V: TRBV9

CDR3: CASNSGTTNEKLFF
J: TRBJ1-4
size: .
V: TRBV11-1

CDR3: CASRRDSTYNSPLHF
J: TRBJ1-6
size: .
V: TRBV5-6

CDR3: CASPRGASGDPSTDTQYF
J: TRBJ2-3
size: once
V: TRBV9

CDR3: CASSPRTLQPQHF
J: TRBJ1-5
size: .
V: TRBV7-2

CDR3: CASSSLRGDTGGYTF
J: TRBJ1-2
size: few
V: TRBV11-2

CDR3: CASSPNRVGNTEAFF
J: TRBJ1-1
size: .
V: TRBV6-5

CDR3: CAWSTRLTGPYGYTF
J: TRBJ1-2
size: .
V: TRBV30

CDR3: CATSDESQGNYGYTF
J: TRBJ1-2
size: once
V: TRBV24-1

CDR3: CASSLRTGIGSNQPQHF
J: TRBJ1-5
size: .
V: TRBV11-2

CDR3: CASSYRQGGTDTQYF
J: TRBJ2-3
size: .
V: TRBV6-6

CDR3: CASSPTSGTTYNEQFF
J: TRBJ2-1
size: .
V: TRBV11-2

CDR3: CASSQWTGHTGGYTF
J: TRBJ1-2
size: .
V: TRBV14

CDR3: CASSKQGHNEKLFF
J: TRBJ1-4
size: .
V: TRBV11-1

CDR3: CASSFILRPQPQHF
J: TRBJ1-5
size: few
V: TRBV28

CDR3: CAIGGQNTEAFF
J: TRBJ1-1
size: .
V: TRBV10-3

CDR3: CASSTERESRTDTQYF
J: TRBJ2-3
size: .
V: TRBV19

CDR3: CASRLLRPGDISSPLHF
J: TRBJ1-6
size: .
V: TRBV12-2

CDR3: CASTDNSFVALHF
J: TRBJ1-6
size: .
V: TRBV6-6